This entry lists 12 T cell receptor beta chains sequenced from one sample in a study of blood T cell repertoires in COVID-19. TCRdb keeps only in-frame clones here, not all; method: immunoSEQ multiplex PCR. Of 35,000 to 50,000 clones listed, roughly 71% are singletons. The material sequenced was peripheral blood. The receptors were sampled from an elderly man with acute or convalescent COVID-19.

The rearrangement uses TRBV7-8 and TRBJ2-6; D not resolved. Germline V gene lookup returns CDR1 SGHVS and CDR2 FQNEAQ. V was clipped by 5 bases and J by 0 bases, with 8 bases between them. There are 15 residues in the CDR3. This chain's CDR3 is CASSPLISGANVLTF. For the CDR3, the DNA is TGTGCCAGCAGCCCACTCATCTCTGGGGCCAACGTCCTGACTTTC.

This chain connects TRBV6-9 to TRBJ1-3; no firm D call. Trimming left V 4 bases short and J 3 bases short, with 16 bases between. The CDR3 consists of 16 residues. Germline loops: CDR1 MNHGY, CDR2 SVAAGI. The DNA for the CDR3 is TGTGCCAGCAGTTCTCGACCGGGAGGGTTTGGAAACACCATATATTTT. It codes for CASSSRPGGFGNTIYF.

This chain links TRBV29-1 with TRBJ1-1; 9 bases fit TRBD1. Trimming at V came to 6 bases and at J to 8 bases, leaving 13 bases not matched to a gene. Germline CDR1 is SQVTM and CDR2 is ANQGSEA. This CDR3 spans 14 amino acids. CDR3 nucleotides: TGCAGCGTCCACAGGGGGCAAGGTTCAGTGGAAGCTTTCTTT. Residues: CSVHRGQGSVEAFF.

The chain's CDR3 is CAISESLATDTQYF. DNA of the CDR3: TGTGCCATCAGTGAGTCTCTAGCGACAGATACGCAGTATTTT. The chain couples TRBV10-3 to TRBJ2-3; possibly TRBD2 for D (6 bases). The CDR3 is 14 residues long. Germline CDR1 and CDR2: ENHRY and SYGVKD. V dropped 0 bases and J dropped 3 bases, with 7 bases sitting between them.

The sample holds a few counts of this clone. This chain connects TRBV7-9 to TRBJ2-1, with D possibly matching TRBD2 (6 bases). There are 15 residues in the CDR3. Germline V gene data show CDR1 as SEHNR and CDR2 as FQNEAQ (reference sequence). Trimming cost V 3 bases and J 0 bases, with 9 bases left between them. CDR3 loop: CASSLEGYSYNEQFF. The CDR3 DNA reads TGTGCCAGCAGCTTGGAGGGGTACTCCTACAATGAGCAGTTCTTC.

The chain is built from TRBV30 and TRBJ2-2, with D possibly matching TRBD2 (6 bases). In germline, CDR1 is GTSNPN, CDR2 SVGIG (reference sequence). V was cut by 8 bases and J by 2 bases, with 12 bases left in between. The CDR3 has 13 residues. CDR3 sequence (DNA): TGTGCCGCGGGGTCATATAACACCGGGGAGCTGTTTTTT. The encoded protein is CAAGSYNTGELFF.

The rearrangement joins TRBV18 to TRBJ2-7; 11 bases agree with TRBD1. The germline CDR1 and CDR2 sequences are KGHSH and LQKENI. V was pared by 1 base and J by 3 bases, with 5 bases of the junction left unmatched. This CDR3 has 16 amino acids. The DNA for the CDR3 is TGTGCCAGCTCACCACGGGACAGGGGGTTTGGCTACGAGCAGTACTTC. Translating gives CASSPRDRGFGYEQYF.

The chain uses TRBV3-1 (or the pseudogene TRBV3-2) and TRBJ2-3, with 8 bases lining up with TRBD2. The length of the CDR3 is 18 residues. The V segment lost 4 bases and the J segment 0 bases; nucleotides outside the gene matches: 12. Germline V CDR1 and CDR2: LGHDT, YNNKEL (reference sequence). The DNA for the CDR3 is TGTGCCAGCAGCCCTCAGCGGGGGACCAGTGTTAGCACAGATACGCAGTATTTT. This sequence encodes CASSPQRGTSVSTDTQYF.

The chain links TRBV4-1 to TRBJ1-4; D ambiguous. Trimming cost V 1 base and J 8 bases, with 20 bases left between them. The germline CDR1 and CDR2 sequences are MGHRA and YSYEKL. The CDR3 totals 17 residues. The DNA for the CDR3 is TGCGCCAGCAGCCAAGGGCCGGGTCCTGCGGAGGCAGAAAAACTGTTTTTT. This translates into CASSQGPGPAEAEKLFF.

This clone was observed once. The chain carries TRBV5-4 and TRBJ1-6, with a tentative D call TRBD1 (5 bases). V was shortened by 2 bases and J by 1 base, with 7 bases between the two germline ends. The CDR3 covers 15 residues. From germline, CDR1 is SGHNT and CDR2 YYREEE (reference sequence). CDR3 region: CASSFKGSYNSPLHF. As DNA, the CDR3 is TGTGCCAGCAGCTTCAAGGGGTCCTATAATTCACCCCTCCACTTT.

This chain connects TRBV5-4 to TRBJ1-1; D is undetermined. V lost 2 bases to trimming and J lost 4 bases, with 9 bases between them. The germline gives CDR1 SGHNT, CDR2 YYREEE (reference sequence). The length of the CDR3 is 13 residues. The CDR3 loop is CASSFGEVTEAFF. As DNA, the CDR3 is TGTGCCAGCAGCTTCGGCGAGGTCACTGAAGCTTTCTTT.

This clone was counted a few times. J is TRBJ1-2 and V is TRBV9; D call uncertain. The CDR3 spans 14 residues. The V end was cut by 4 bases, the J end by 1 base, with 11 bases between. Germline values: CDR1 SGDLS, CDR2 YYNGEE. CDR3 bases: TGTGCCAGCAGCTCACCGGGAATTAACTATGGCTACACCTTC. As protein: CASSSPGINYGYTF.